This TCR beta chain was profiled in a study of cytomegalovirus exposure and HLA in healthy donors. Trimming took off 1 base at V and 0 bases at J, with 4 bases between the two ends. CDR1 and CDR2 (germline): SGHDT, YYEEEE. The CDR3 length is 13 residues. Findings and limits, study-wide: Earlier analysis found most TCR beta V segments productive about 90% or about 30% of the time.

To note about this clone: Its antigen is currently unknown.

Vbeta (60) and Jbeta (13) primers were used in the PCR. Authors' analysis steps: Around 83 million unique TCR beta chains, 9 million to 12 million shared, were counted in a later analysis. Method: immunoSEQ multiplex PCR; TCRdb's copy keeps in-frame clones and lacks some. From that table come the V and J calls and clone size; the DNA was used to work out D and trimming. Of about 120,000 clones in the sample, approximately 80% were seen once. V is TRBV5-6 and J is TRBJ1-1, with D hard to call. The origin of this receptor is a woman aged 25 to 39 in good health and CMV-seronegative. Sequencing was carried out using PBMCs. DNA for the CDR3: TGTGCCAGCAGCTTGCCTGTGAACACTGAAGCTTTCTTT. It specifies CASSLPVNTEAFF.